The 10 T cell receptor beta chains in this list originate from one sample, sequenced in a study of T cell responses to AZD1222 COVID-19 vaccine listed by TCRdb under 2021. The time point label corresponds to: baseline before first vaccination. To prepare the library, the immunoSEQ multiplex PCR assay was applied. Here the immuneACCESS table is served through TCRdb, limited to in-frame sequences with V and J called. Missing clones are a known gap in these copies; in checked studies unresolved V genes cover under half, and the rest lacks a known reason. In all, the sample holds some 140,000 clones, and 93% of those were seen once. The ten largest clones capture roughly 0.96% of the sample. The input for sequencing was peripheral blood, taken on day 0 of AZD1222 vaccination. These receptors were collected from an adult in good health.

The CDR3 coding sequence is TGCAGTGCTAGTAGGACAGGCTATGGAAACACCATATATTTT. Translating it yields CSASRTGYGNTIYF. The chain is built from TRBV20-1 and TRBJ1-3; TRBD1 matches at 7 bases. Germline V gene lookup returns CDR1 DFQATT and CDR2 SNEGSKA (reference sequence). The junction had 5 bases not matched to a gene; V was cut back by 3 bases and J by 3 bases. The CDR3 consists of 14 residues.

This chain links TRBV20-1 with TRBJ2-1, with 11 nucleotides matching TRBD2. Germline assignment: CDR1 DFQATT and CDR2 SNEGSKA (reference sequence). V lost 3 bases and J lost 6; bases outside the gene matches: 4. The CDR3 runs to 14 residues. Here the CDR3 reads CSASLTSGGNEQFF. CDR3 sequence (DNA): TGCAGTGCTAGTTTAACTAGCGGGGGCAATGAGCAGTTCTTC.

The chain has TRBV5-1 and TRBJ1-2, with D possibly being TRBD1 (5 bases). CDR3 length: 16 residues. Trimming shortened V by 2 bases and J by 6 bases, and 20 bases separated the two germline ends. Germline CDR1 is SGHRS and CDR2 is YFSETQ. Written as DNA, the CDR3 is TGCGCCAGCAGCTTCTCTTTAGGGGACGCGACCAATGGCTACACCTTC. It specifies CASSFSLGDATNGYTF.

The chain carries TRBV5-1 and TRBJ1-1; 7 nucleotides agree with TRBD1. Trimming took 4 bases from V and 1 from J; bases not matched to a gene: 4. Per germline, CDR1 SGHRS and CDR2 YFSETQ. The CDR3 contains 14 residues. The CDR3 DNA reads as TGCGCCAGCAGCCGGGGACAGAGGAACACTGAAGCTTTCTTT. It translates to CASSRGQRNTEAFF.

V is TRBV30 and J is TRBJ1-5, with a possible D match to TRBD1 (6 bases). V gave up 0 bases and J gave up 7 bases, with 13 bases separating them. This CDR3 contains 14 residues. Germline lookup yields CDR1 GTSNPN and CDR2 SVGIG (reference sequence). CDR3 protein: CAWSVKQGGQPQHF. CDR3 bases: TGTGCCTGGAGTGTCAAACAGGGAGGGCAGCCCCAGCATTTT.

V and J are TRBV15 and TRBJ2-2; D is possibly TRBD1 (6 bases). The CDR3 runs 16 residues. V was pared by 5 bases and J by 2 bases, with 15 bases between. Germline CDR1 and CDR2: LNHNV and YYDKDF (reference sequence). CDR3 sequence reads: CATSGAATGNTGELFF. The CDR3 DNA sequence: TGTGCCACCAGCGGCGCGGCGACAGGAAACACCGGGGAGCTGTTTTTT.

The chain is built from TRBV29-1 and TRBJ2-7; weak D call: TRBD1 (6 bases). Trimming removed 6 bases from V and 1 base from J, with 16 bases in between. This CDR3 region has 14 residues. Germline CDR1 reads SQVTM; CDR2 reads ANQGSEA. Written as DNA, the CDR3 is TGCAGCGTCCGGATAGGACAGAATTCCTACGAGCAGTACTTC. Its translation is CSVRIGQNSYEQYF.

This chain joins TRBV10-2 and TRBJ2-7; D ambiguous. Germline-derived CDR1 and CDR2 are WSHSY and SAAADI. This CDR3 is 12 amino acids long. The germline V and J ends were trimmed by 6 bases and 6 bases, with 12 bases remaining between them. Here the CDR3 reads CASRLRQGEQYF. CDR3 nucleotide sequence: TGCGCCAGCAGATTGCGACAAGGCGAGCAGTACTTC.

The chain employs TRBV7-3 and TRBJ1-3; perhaps TRBD1 as D (5 bases). V shed 5 bases and J shed 3 bases, with 8 bases lying between them. Germline loops: CDR1 SGHTA, CDR2 FQGTGA. The CDR3 consists of 13 residues. CDR3 nucleotide sequence: TGTGCCAGCAGCCTGGGGGGTGGAAACACCATATATTTT. Translation gives CASSLGGGNTIYF. The full variable domain, in which reference TRBV7-3 and TRBJ1-3 provide the parts outside the CDR3, is GAGVSQTPSNKVTEKGKYVELRCDPISGHTALYWYRQSLGQGPEFLIYFQGTGAADDSGLPNDRFFAVRPEGSVSTLKIQRTERGDSAVYLCASSLGGGNTIYFGEGSWLTVV.

This sequence joins TRBV5-8 and TRBJ1-5; 7 positions agree with TRBD1. Germline loops: CDR1 SGHTS, CDR2 YDEGEE. The J segment lost 2 bases and the V segment lost 5 bases, leaving 7 bases of the junction unmatched. CDR3 size: 15 residues. CDR3: CASSPYRGGNQPQHF. CDR3 DNA sequence: TGTGCCAGCAGTCCTTACAGGGGCGGCAATCAGCCCCAGCATTTT.